This TCR beta chain was captured by sequencing in a study of metastatic and nonmetastatic thyroid tumors (dated by TCRdb to about 2020). Looking at the study overall: For patients with malignant and with benign thyroid disease, the researchers compared repertoires between peripheral blood samples and tumor or nodule tissue samples. Broad study findings and their caveats: In both blood and tumor samples, TCR beta diversity was reported to be significantly higher in malignant tumors than in benign nodules.

The protocol used for the library was PCR. This sample was sequenced with an Illumina HiSeq 4000. High-throughput sequencing was used to profile the TCR beta-chain CDR3 region of every patient. For the original study's pipeline: The researchers built a classifier to tell apart papillary thyroid cancer patients with distant metastasis, based on CDR3 differences among clinicopathological groups. To measure repertoire diversity the researchers used the Shannon index, while the Morisita-Horn index served to gauge how similar the tumor and blood repertoires were. In TCRdb, the public reads were trimmed at Q25 with fastp and aligned with MiXCR, with productive beta chains retained. Here the V and J calls rest on TCRdb's processing, not on the authors' analysis. This sample is represented by tens of thousands of clones; around 24% of them were singletons. Approximately 6% of the sample belongs to the ten largest clones.

CDR1 and CDR2 are drawn from the germline V gene (reference sequence): GTSNPN, SVGIG. V lost 3 bases and J lost 0 bases; the stretch between them is 11 bases long. From the cysteine up to the phenylalanine, the CDR3 has a length of 14 residues. The only DNA kept is the CDR3, 42 bases in frame from the first base. No patient had received any treatment before thyroid surgery. Using T-cell receptor beta sequencing, the researchers looked back retrospectively at clinical samples from patients, gathered between about 2011 and 2019. With regard to this clone: What antigen it recognizes has not been identified. It has no much larger one-base neighbor in the sample; base qualities were not kept.

Recombination linked TRBV30 to TRBJ1-1; the D gene cannot be named for sure. The sequence was collected from a female donor with papillary thyroid cancer or a benign thyroid nodule (not recorded which). Some clones in this sample may be carry-over from other donors' samples. The sequenced sample was blood. The CDR3 sequence is CAWSLGQVNTEAFF. The DNA sequence reads TGTGCCTGGAGCCTCGGTCAGGTGAACACTGAAGCTTTCTTT. Reference TRBV30 and TRBJ1-1 proteins supply the regions before and after the CDR3; the full variable domain is: SQTIHQWPATLVQPVGSPLSLECTVEGTSNPNLYWYRQAAGRGLQLLFYSVGIGQISSEVPQNLSASRPQDRQFILSSKKLLLSDSGFYLCAWSLGQVNTEAFFGQGTRLTVV.